Judged by abundance, the clone carrying this T cell receptor (beta chain) is medium-sized (0.01 to 0.1%). The sample comes from a study of spatial heterogeneity in lung cancer. Regarding time point: sample taken at primary tumor resection. In each case, whole RNA from tumor, nontumor lung or frozen PBMC was sequenced unsorted. TCRdb redid the calling of the 5' RACE reads with MiXCR, one entry per CDR3 protein. The sample lists 9,500 to 12,000 distinct CDR3 sequences, roughly 24% occurring once. V gave up 6 bases and J gave up 7 bases; unmatched junction bases: 8. This CDR3 is built from 15 residues. Germline V gene data show CDR1 as SGHDN and CDR2 as FVKESK.

The V and J genes are TRBV14 and TRBJ2-2, with TRBD2 matching 10 bases. This sequence originates from a female donor with early-stage non-small cell lung cancer. The sequencing used PBMCs, collected at surgery. CDR3 DNA sequence: TGTGCCAGCAGTCCTCTAGCGGGAGCAAACGGGGAGCTGTTTTTT. This translates into CASSPLAGANGELFF.